The 22 T cell receptor beta chains reported below all come from one sample, sequenced in a study of low-dose radiotherapy and immunotherapy resistance in tumors. As to time point: after trial treatment. Specified treatment: LDRT plus nivolumab, ipilimumab, low-dose cyclophosphamide and aspirin (RACIN trial). With TRAV- and TRBV-specific primers, first-strand cDNA was made, covering the alpha and beta chains. The authors amplified TCRs for 20 to 25 PCR cycles with a constant-region primer and a V-primer adapter. TCRdb used MiXCR to reprocess the reads, holding one entry per CDR3 protein. This table has under 75,000 distinct CDR3 sequences, around a quarter appearing once. The sample consisted of PBMCs, taken after low-dose radiotherapy plus immunotherapy. The receptors were gathered from a male donor with prostate cancer.

This clonotype has ten or more counts. The V and J genes are TRBV6-2 or TRBV6-3 and TRBJ1-2, with D possibly being TRBD1 (6 bases). Per the germline V gene, CDR1 is MNHEY and CDR2 is SVGEGT. The CDR3 totals 15 residues. The V end lost 4 bases, the J end lost 7 bases, and 19 bases lay between the germline ends. CDR3 protein: CASSSGIDRKSGYTF. The CDR3 DNA is TGTGCCAGCAGTTCCGGTATTGACAGGAAGAGTGGCTACACCTTC.

The sample holds many counts of this clonotype. The V gene is TRBV27, the J gene TRBJ2-7, with 13 bases matching TRBD2. Germline lookup yields CDR1 MNHEY and CDR2 SMNVEV (reference sequence). V trimming: 5 bases; J trimming: 6 bases; junction bases outside the gene matches: 10. The CDR3 is 16 residues long. For the CDR3, the DNA is TGTGCCAGCAGTAATGGACTAGCGGGGGCCCTCGGCGAGCAGTACTTC. Its translation is CASSNGLAGALGEQYF.

This clonotype showed up many times. The chain recombines TRBV18 with TRBJ2-7; D ambiguous. Per germline, CDR1 KGHSH and CDR2 LQKENI. Trimming shortened V by 0 bases and J by 5 bases, and 8 bases separated the two germline ends. The CDR3 spans 13 residues. CDR3 in amino acids: CASSPPSSDEQYF. DNA for the CDR3: TGTGCCAGCTCACCACCGTCCAGTGACGAGCAGTACTTC.

This clonotype was observed a single time. Mismatch with germline at one junction end may stem from a read error. The rearrangement joins TRBV10-3 to TRBJ2-7, with D perhaps matching TRBD1 or TRBD2 (5 bases each). The length of the CDR3 is 11 residues. Germline CDR1 ENHRY, CDR2 SYGVKD. This CDR3 is CAISEPGPRRF. The CDR3 DNA reads TGTGCCATCAGTGAACCGGGACCACGTCGTTTC.

This clonotype has ten or more counts. The chain links TRBV24-1 to TRBJ2-3; tentatively, D is TRBD2 (6 bases). The CDR3 loop spans 14 amino acids. Deletions cut 1 base from V and 3 bases from J, with 7 bases between. The germline V gene encodes CDR1 KGHDR and CDR2 SFDVKD. The CDR3 sequence: CATSDFGSTDTQYF. The CDR3 DNA reads TGTGCCACCAGTGATTTCGGGAGTACAGATACGCAGTATTTT.

This clonotype was counted between two and nine times. The chain has TRBV13 and TRBJ2-3; 8 bases are shared with TRBD1. This CDR3 contains 15 residues. J lost 2 bases, V lost 4 bases, and 5 bases had no gene match. Germline-derived CDR1 and CDR2 are PRHDT and FYEKMQ (reference sequence). CDR3 residues: CASSYGQGLTDTQYF. CDR3 nucleotide sequence: TGTGCCAGCAGCTACGGACAGGGACTCACAGATACGCAGTATTTT.

About this clonotype: A far larger clone is one base from this, pointing to a likely read error. The V call is TRBV28, the J call TRBJ1-5; 8 bases fit TRBD1. Looked up from germline, CDR1 is MDHEN and CDR2 is SYDVKM. The CDR3 is 17 residues long. The CDR3 reads CAGSLEHRGVGNQPQHF. The CDR3 DNA follows: TGTGCCGGCAGCTTAGAACACAGGGGGGTAGGGAATCAGCCCCAGCATTTT.

J is TRBJ2-1 and V is TRBV7-8, with D uncertain. Trimming removed 6 bases from V and 10 bases from J, with 13 bases in between. Germline V gene sequence: CDR1 SGHVS, CDR2 FQNEAQ. CDR3 size: 12 residues. The chain's CDR3 is CASSSTGPEQFF. CDR3 nucleotides: TGTGCCAGCAGTTCAACTGGGCCCGAGCAGTTCTTC.

This clonotype has ten or more counts. V usage is TRBV5-1 and J usage is TRBJ1-1; perhaps TRBD1 as D (5 bases). This CDR3 has 14 residues. Trimming cost V 0 bases and J 1 base, with 7 bases left between them. Germline V lookup: CDR1 SGHRS, CDR2 YFSETQ. The CDR3 protein is CASSLGQPNTEAFF. DNA of the CDR3: TGCGCCAGCAGCTTGGGACAGCCGAACACTGAAGCTTTCTTT.

This clonotype was detected ten times or more. The chain is built from TRBV7-9 and TRBJ2-5, with 14 bases fitting TRBD2. The germline V gene encodes CDR1 SEHNR and CDR2 FQNEAQ (reference sequence). The CDR3 consists of 19 residues. Trimming at V came to 5 bases and at J to 2 bases, leaving 13 bases not matched to a gene. CDR3 residues: CASSNGLAGGALGQETQYF. CDR3 nucleotide sequence: TGTGCCAGCAGCAACGGACTAGCGGGGGGAGCGCTCGGGCAAGAGACCCAGTACTTC.

Details on this clonotype: A far larger clone is off by one base, so a read error is likely. The chain joins TRBV7-3 to TRBJ2-7, with 7 bases identical to TRBD2. The trim removed 2 bases at V and 8 bases at J, leaving 3 bases unmatched. Germline assignment: CDR1 SGHTA and CDR2 FQGTGA. This CDR3 has 12 amino acids. As DNA, the CDR3 is TGTGCCAGCAGCTTACAGCGGGGTCAGCAGTACTTC. Protein product: CASSLQRGQQYF.

This clonotype was seen many times. J is TRBJ2-1 and V is TRBV6-6, with TRBD2 identical over 12 bases. Germline trimming cut 6 bases from V and 2 bases from J; bases unmatched to any gene: 2. Germline V gene data show CDR1 as MNHNY and CDR2 as SVGAGI (reference sequence). There are 15 residues in the CDR3. In DNA form, the CDR3 reads TGTGCCAGCAGAACTAGCGGGGGGACCTACAATGAGCAGTTCTTC. As protein: CASRTSGGTYNEQFF.

Points on this clonotype: This sequence may be a read error, since a much larger clone differs from it by one base. The chain couples TRBV20-1 to TRBJ2-5; 13 bases map to TRBD2. Trimming took 6 bases from V and 11 from J; bases not matched to a gene: 12. The CDR3 is 14 residues long. Germline CDR1 DFQATT, CDR2 SNEGSKA (reference sequence). CDR3 nucleotide sequence: TGCAGTGCACCTACTAGCGGGAGGGGAAGTGAGCAGTACTTC. It specifies CSAPTSGRGSEQYF.

This clonotype has at least ten counts. The chain carries TRBV2 and TRBJ2-1; D gene uncertain. The ends were cut back, 4 bases at V and 2 bases at J, with 12 bases in the middle. The CDR3 loop spans 15 amino acids. Germline V CDR1 and CDR2: SNHLY, FYNNEI. The CDR3 sequence is CASSVRPTPYNEQFF. Written as DNA, the CDR3 is TGTGCCAGCAGTGTTCGTCCCACCCCCTACAATGAGCAGTTCTTC.

This clonotype was counted many times. The chain is built from TRBV6-2 or TRBV6-3 and TRBJ1-5; D may be TRBD1 (5 bases). CDR3 size: 17 residues. Germline assignment: CDR1 MNHEY and CDR2 SVGEGT. Trimming shortened V by 5 bases and J by 4 bases, and 21 bases separated the two germline ends. CDR3 in DNA: TGTGCCAGCAGTGTTGACAGCACCCCTACTCTTAATCAGCCCCAGCATTTT. It yields the protein CASSVDSTPTLNQPQHF.

This clonotype has at least ten counts. V is TRBV6-2 or TRBV6-3 and J is TRBJ2-1, with TRBD2 matching 10 bases. In germline, CDR1 is MNHEY, CDR2 SVGEGT. The CDR3 has 16 residues. J was trimmed by 6 bases and V by 8 bases; bases with no gene match: 13. CDR3: CASRTQLAGVSNEQFF. CDR3 DNA: TGTGCCAGCCGTACACAGCTAGCGGGAGTTTCCAATGAGCAGTTCTTC.

The table lists this clonotype with many counts. CDR3 sequence: CASSTSGQGGNQPQHF. The CDR3 region has the DNA TGTGCCAGCAGCACAAGCGGACAGGGAGGCAATCAGCCCCAGCATTTT. The rearrangement joins TRBV7-9 to TRBJ1-5; 8 bases are a match to TRBD1. V lost 5 bases and J lost 2; bases outside the gene matches: 8. The V gene's germline CDR1 is SEHNR and CDR2 FQNEAQ (reference sequence). This CDR3 region has 16 residues.

Ten or more counts support this clonotype. The V and J genes are TRBV6-2 or TRBV6-3 and TRBJ1-5, with 8 positions matching TRBD1. CDR3 length equals 17 residues. Germline trimming cut 2 bases from V and 1 base from J; bases unmatched to any gene: 7. Germline lookup yields CDR1 MNHEY and CDR2 SVGEGT. CDR3 sequence reads: CASSYETGEGSNQPQHF. The CDR3 nucleotides are TGTGCCAGCAGTTACGAGACAGGGGAGGGGAGCAATCAGCCCCAGCATTTT.

Comments on this clonotype: A single base is all that separates this from a far larger clone, so a read error is likely. The chain carries TRBV5-8 and TRBJ2-2, with D maybe TRBD2 (6 bases). The germline V gene has CDR1 SGHTS and CDR2 YDEGEE. CDR3 size: 17 residues. CDR3: CASSLPQLAISTGELLF. In DNA form, the CDR3 reads TGTGCCAGCAGCTTACCGCAGCTAGCGATTAGTACCGGGGAGCTGTTGTTT.

The J gene is TRBJ2-1, the V gene TRBV30; the D gene is possibly TRBD1 (6 bases). Trimming removed 0 bases from V and 0 bases from J, with 15 bases in between. The CDR3 sequence is 17 residues long. CDR1 and CDR2 (germline): GTSNPN, SVGIG (reference sequence). CDR3 residues: CAWSVRGGPGSYNEQFF. In DNA form, the CDR3 reads TGTGCCTGGAGTGTACGAGGGGGACCCGGCTCCTACAATGAGCAGTTCTTC.

Many counts were recorded for this clonotype. V is TRBV18 and J is TRBJ1-5, with D possibly TRBD1 on 5 matching bases. Looked up from germline, CDR1 is KGHSH and CDR2 is LQKENI. The CDR3 runs 13 residues. V was shortened by 5 bases and J by 1 base, with 6 bases between the two germline ends. CDR3 sequence: CASSGDSNQPQHF. The CDR3 bases are TGTGCCAGCTCAGGGGACAGCAATCAGCCCCAGCATTTT.

The sample holds many counts of this clonotype. The chain combines TRBV7-8 with TRBJ1-5, with 9 bases fitting TRBD1. CDR3 length: 15 amino acids. Per the germline V gene, CDR1 is SGHVS and CDR2 is FQNEAQ. Losses at the gene ends were 3 bases for V and 4 bases for J; bases not matched to a gene: 4. The CDR3 nucleotides are TGTGCCAGCAGCTTGCAGGACAGGGGTAATCAGCCCCAGCATTTT. Amino acids: CASSLQDRGNQPQHF. Full variable domain (missing parts from reference TRBV7-8 and TRBJ1-5): GAGVSQSPRYKVAKRGQDVALRCDPISGHVSLFWYQQALGQGPEFLTYFQNEAQLDKSGLPSDRFFAERPEGSVSTLKIQRTQQEDSAVYLCASSLQDRGNQPQHFGDGTRLSIL.